This T cell receptor (beta chain) derives from a study of beta chain features in type 1 diabetes (dated by TCRdb to the late 2010s). For context, the study as a whole: Patients and healthy donors did not differ in mean age, gender distribution, total cell number or subset yield. In the study, TCRB repertoires of sorted circulating CD4+ T cell subsets from recently diagnosed type 1 diabetes patients were compared with those of matched healthy donors. Naive and central memory subsets were obtained from all 30 or so donors, but regulatory and stem cell-like memory subsets were isolated from only 8 patients and roughly eight healthy donors. A total of about 99,000,000 sorted cells were examined across all samples, and RNA yield correlated strongly with the number of cells per subset.

From each donor, a single peripheral blood sample of around 120 mL on average was drawn into heparinised tubes. Using a panel that included CD45RO, CCR7, CD25, CD127, CD95 and CD27, naive, central memory, regulatory and stem cell-like memory CD4+ T cells were sorted on a BD FACSAria II. All sorted populations exceeded 95% purity. PBMCs were isolated immediately by Lymphoprep density gradient centrifugation and stained directly without culture. Samples were stained and sorted in pairs, with one healthy donor and one patient per experiment, so that batch effects were minimized. V and J are trimmed by 2 bases and 0 bases, and the gene matches miss 10 bases of the junction. Inclusive of the bounding cysteine and phenylalanine, the CDR3 is 19 residues long. The read is trimmed to its CDR3 DNA, 57 bases read in frame from base 1. Per the germline V gene (reference sequence), SEHNR is the CDR1 and FQNEAQ is the CDR2.

The High Capacity cDNA Reverse Transcription Kit was used to reverse transcribe all of the isolated RNA, meaning that expressed TCRB transcripts were what got sequenced. Naive, central memory and regulatory T cell samples underwent deep immunoSEQ sequencing, averaging approximately 3.5 million total reads per sample. Sorted cells were lysed in RLT buffer and RNA was extracted with DNase-treated RNeasy Micro or Mini kits, depending on cell number. Each cell subset was processed separately to prevent cross-contamination, with patient and healthy donor samples processed together. TCRB sequences were amplified from cDNA with the immunoSEQ multiplex PCR, producing 87-bp fragments spanning the CDR3 region. Sequencing of the amplicons was done on the Illumina HiSeq platform. Turning to the authors' computational methods: PCR bias was corrected computationally using synthetic template baselines, and reads within Hamming distance 2 were collapsed, with unmergeable singletons discarded. By aligning reads against IMGT, V, D and J genes, CDR3 length, and insertions or deletions at six rearrangement sites were assigned. Within each subset, clonotype counts were normalized to the number of sorted cells before true diversity and Gini coefficients were calculated with the tcR R package. The overlap coefficient, calculated on TCRB nucleotide sequences, was used to measure repertoire sharing. As a proxy for the pre-selection repertoire, out-of-frame TCRB sequences from naive cells were analyzed. Held by TCRdb, this immuneACCESS table contains in-frame sequences only and omits some clones. Under half of the omission traces to an unresolved V gene where checked; the cause of the rest is unknown. That table is the source of V, J and clone size, and D and trimming were worked out from the DNA. This sample lists about 360,000 clones; around an eighth were detected once. The top ten hold 0.017% of the sample.

The study at large found these results: Because cDNA was sequenced instead of genomic DNA, activated cells with high expression could be over-represented, although the groups did not differ in activation or CD3 levels. At VDJ recombination sites, type 1 diabetes patients had fewer insertions and more deleted nucleotides, which implies abnormalities in thymic rearrangement. PCR may preferentially amplify shorter templates, but because patient and control samples were amplified and corrected together, any resulting skew would affect both groups equally. A moderate but significant shortening of TCRB CDR3 length was observed in type 1 diabetes patients in all four CD4+ subsets. Because small numbers of individuals were included in the HLA sub-analyses, any influence of HLA type on TCRB rearrangement was left unresolved. Naive, central memory and regulatory TCRB repertoires appeared more similar among patients than among healthy donors.

For this clone: Its antigen is not yet known. Qualities for individual bases were not recorded, and no much larger clone is one base off.

The chain was built from TRBV7-9 and TRBJ2-7; 13 bases in the middle match TRBD2. The receptor comes from a young man in good health. Sequenced: naive CD4+ T cells from blood. The cell subset or site tag for this specimen amounts to: true naive CD4+ T cells. The CDR3 protein sequence reads: CASSLPGLAGKIYSYEQYF. The DNA reads TGTGCCAGCAGCTTACCGGGACTAGCGGGAAAGATTTACTCCTACGAGCAGTACTTC.